Presented here are 13 T cell receptor beta chains from one specimen sequenced in a study of T-cell reconstitution after alpha-beta-depleted transplantation in children. TCRbeta library preparation incorporated unique molecular identifiers. TCRdb itself ran the PCR reads through MiXCR, one entry per CDR3 protein. The sample lists about 230,000 distinct CDR3 sequences; approximately 10% were seen once. The source was PBMCs, collected before TCRalphabeta/CD19-depleted stem cell transplant. All receptors derive from a child less than two years old with acute myeloid leukemia, due to receive a stem cell transplant.

This clonotype has ten or more counts. This sequence joins TRBV28 and TRBJ2-1, with D unresolved. This CDR3 is 13 amino acids long. Germline assignment: CDR1 MDHEN and CDR2 SYDVKM. V was cut by 2 bases and J by 4 bases, with 6 bases left in between. The CDR3 is CASSLGRYNEQFF. CDR3 bases: TGTGCCAGCAGTTTAGGCCGGTACAATGAGCAGTTCTTC.

This clonotype was detected ten times or more. The chain couples TRBV19 to TRBJ2-2; TRBD1 matches 10 bases. V lost 6 bases and J lost 6; bases outside the gene matches: 1. CDR1 LNHDA and CDR2 SQIVND come from the germline V gene (reference sequence). The CDR3 covers 13 residues. Here the CDR3 DNA reads TGTGCCAGTAGGGGACAGGGGCCCGGGGAGCTGTTTTTT. It yields the protein CASRGQGPGELFF.

V is TRBV18 and J is TRBJ2-2, with 11 bases that match TRBD1. CDR3 length equals 16 residues. The germline V gene encodes CDR1 KGHSH and CDR2 LQKENI. After removal of 3 bases from V and 2 bases from J, the junction contained 2 bases not matched to a gene. CDR3 protein: CASSPGQGVNTGELFF. The CDR3 DNA is TGTGCCAGCTCACCGGGACAGGGGGTCAACACCGGGGAGCTGTTTTTT.

This clonotype was seen many times. The rearrangement uses TRBV20-1 and TRBJ1-1, with TRBD1 matching over 8 bases. The J segment lost 5 bases and the V segment lost 5 bases, leaving 7 bases of the junction unmatched. This CDR3 contains 13 residues. Germline values: CDR1 DFQATT, CDR2 SNEGSKA (reference sequence). CDR3 residues: CSARTGGGTEAFF. The DNA of the CDR3 is TGCAGTGCTCGTACAGGGGGGGGGACTGAAGCTTTCTTT.

This rearrangement joins TRBV28 to TRBJ1-5, with a weak D call TRBD1 (6 bases). CDR1 and CDR2 from the germline V gene are MDHEN and SYDVKM. There are 14 residues in the CDR3. Between the trimmed V and J ends, which lost 5 bases and 15 bases, there was a span of 23 bases. This chain's CDR3 is CASSVTRIDRIGHF. In DNA, the CDR3 is TGTGCCAGCAGTGTCACGCGAATCGACAGGATCGGGCATTTT.

This clonotype was seen many times. V gene TRBV3-1 combines with J gene TRBJ2-7; D tentatively fits TRBD1 or TRBD2 (5 bases each). The V gene lost 4 bases and the J gene lost 3 bases, with 13 bases spanning the gap. The germline gives CDR1 LGHDT, CDR2 YNNKEL (reference sequence). The CDR3 spans 14 residues. The CDR3 DNA is TGTGCCAGCAGCCTTGGGACGGTCCACTACGAGCAGTACTTC. Translating it yields CASSLGTVHYEQYF.

This clonotype was observed many times. The chain uses TRBV28 and TRBJ1-4; 7 bases agree with TRBD1. The CDR3 is made up of 12 amino acids. The V segment lost 2 bases and the J segment 17 bases; nucleotides outside the gene matches: 8. Germline CDR1 MDHEN, CDR2 SYDVKM. The CDR3 DNA sequence: TGTGCCAGCAGTTTACTCGACAGGGCCCCTTTTTTT. Translation gives CASSLLDRAPFF. The complete variable domain, with remaining parts taken from reference TRBV28 and TRBJ1-4, reads DVKVTQSSRYLVKRTGEKVFLECVQDMDHENMFWYRQDPGLGLRLIYFSYDVKMKEKGDIPEGYSVSREKKERFSLILESASTNQTSMYLCASSLLDRAPFFGSGTQLSVL.

This clonotype has at least ten counts. The V gene is TRBV11-2, the J gene TRBJ2-7, with unresolved D. Trimming removed 1 base from V and 5 bases from J, with 9 bases in between. CDR1 is SGHAT and CDR2 is FQNNGV in the germline V gene. This CDR3 region has 13 residues. DNA of the CDR3: TGTGCCAGCAGCTTAGGGGTGCGACACGAGCAGTACTTC. Protein sequence: CASSLGVRHEQYF.

This chain uses TRBV28 with TRBJ2-1; 7 nucleotides match TRBD2. V lost 3 bases, J lost 2 bases, and 4 bases stayed unmatched. The CDR3 loop spans 15 amino acids. CDR1 MDHEN and CDR2 SYDVKM come from the germline V gene. The CDR3 is CASSFIAGPYNEQFF. CDR3 bases: TGTGCCAGCAGTTTTATAGCGGGTCCCTACAATGAGCAGTTCTTC.

This clonotype was seen ten or more times. The CDR3 spells CASSKGTQETQYF. As DNA, the CDR3 is TGTGCCAGCAGCAAAGGGACTCAAGAGACCCAGTACTTC. The chain is built from TRBV21-1 and TRBJ2-5; TRBD2 is taken as the D call from the table, unchecked against the DNA. TRBV21-1 is a pseudogene locus. The CDR3 runs 13 residues.

The J gene is TRBJ2-3, the V gene TRBV4-2, with D unclear. From germline, CDR1 is LGHNA and CDR2 YNFKEQ. Trimming removed 4 bases from V and 5 bases from J, with 4 bases in between. The CDR3 is 11 residues long. In DNA form, the CDR3 reads TGTGCCAGCAGCCCCTTAGATACGCAGTATTTT. As protein: CASSPLDTQYF.

This clonotype occurred many times. The rearrangement links TRBV20-1 to TRBJ2-2; no clear D. The CDR3 runs to 13 residues. Germline CDR1 reads DFQATT; CDR2 reads SNEGSKA (reference sequence). With 5 bases removed from V and 0 bases from J, the gap between germline ends came to 7 bases. This CDR3 reads CSAQITNTGELFF. The CDR3 nucleotides read TGCAGTGCTCAAATTACGAACACCGGGGAGCTGTTTTTT.

DNA for the CDR3: TGTGCCAGCAGTCTGGACAGTTTCTATGGCTACACCTTC. Its translation: CASSLDSFYGYTF. V gene TRBV12-3 or TRBV12-4 combines with J gene TRBJ1-2; D might be TRBD1 (6 bases). The V and J ends lost 5 bases and 4 bases respectively, with 11 bases between them. The CDR3 has 13 residues.